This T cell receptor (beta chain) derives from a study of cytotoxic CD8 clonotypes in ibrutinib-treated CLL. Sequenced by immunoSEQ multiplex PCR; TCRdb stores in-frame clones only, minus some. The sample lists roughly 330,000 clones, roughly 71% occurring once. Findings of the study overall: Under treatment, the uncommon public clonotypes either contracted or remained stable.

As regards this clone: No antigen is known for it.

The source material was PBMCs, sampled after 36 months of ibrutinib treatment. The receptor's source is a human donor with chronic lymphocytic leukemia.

The CDR3 bases are TGTGCCAGCAGCGACTATTGGGGGTTGACGCAGTATTTT. Translated: CASSDYWGLTQYF. The V call is TRBV9, the J call TRBJ2-3, with D perhaps being TRBD1 or TRBD2 (5 bases each). The germline CDR1 and CDR2 sequences are SGDLS and YYNGEE. This CDR3 is 13 amino acids long. Trimming removed 3 bases from V and 9 bases from J, with 14 bases in between.